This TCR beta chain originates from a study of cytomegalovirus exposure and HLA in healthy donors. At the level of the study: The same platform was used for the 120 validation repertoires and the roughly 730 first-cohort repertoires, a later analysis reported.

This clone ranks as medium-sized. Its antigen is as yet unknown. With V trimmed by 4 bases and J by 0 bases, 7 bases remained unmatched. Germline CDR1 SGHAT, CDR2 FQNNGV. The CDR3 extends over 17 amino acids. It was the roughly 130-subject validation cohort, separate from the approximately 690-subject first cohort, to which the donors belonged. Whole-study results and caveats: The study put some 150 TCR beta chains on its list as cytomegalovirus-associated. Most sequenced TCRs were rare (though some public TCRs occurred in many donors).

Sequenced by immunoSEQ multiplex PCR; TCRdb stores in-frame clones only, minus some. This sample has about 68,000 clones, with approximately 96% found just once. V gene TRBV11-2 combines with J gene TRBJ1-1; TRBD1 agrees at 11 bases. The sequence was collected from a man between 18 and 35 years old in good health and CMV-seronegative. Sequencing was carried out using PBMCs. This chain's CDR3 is CASSSRGQGGMNTEAFF. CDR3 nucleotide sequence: TGTGCCAGCAGCTCAAGGGGACAGGGGGGCATGAACACTGAAGCTTTCTTT.